Listed below are T cell receptor beta chains from one sample, sequenced in a study of graft-versus-host responses after intestinal transplantation. Only in-frame clones appear in the TCRdb table, and some are missing; sequencing was by immunoSEQ multiplex PCR. The sample holds about 81,000 clones, 75% to 95% seen once. Antigen specificity for these receptors is unknown. Sequenced here: unstimulated CD4+ T cells sorted from spleen or lymph node cells, sampled before transplant. These receptors all stem from a human donor who was the organ donor for an intestinal transplant. The CDR3 runs from the conserved cysteine through the conserved F or W. A D gene is named only where the DNA matches it firmly. A row's size may be missing; if present it is once, few, many or a size class.

>TRBJ1-1|.|TRBV7-3|TRBD1
CASSPPNRGNTEAFF
TGTGCCAGCAGCCCACCAAACAGGGGAAACACTGAAGCTTTCTTT
>TRBJ1-1|.|TRBV5-4|.
CASRPGSEVNTEAFF
TGTGCCAGCAGACCAGGGTCCGAGGTGAACACTGAAGCTTTCTTT
>TRBJ2-7|once|TRBV2|.
CASSEFALYEQYF
TGTGCCAGCAGTGAATTTGCCCTCTACGAGCAGTACTTC
>TRBJ1-5|.|TRBV6-1|TRBD1
CASSVGQGHQPQHF
TGTGCCAGCAGTGTCGGACAGGGCCACCAGCCCCAGCATTTT
>TRBJ2-7|.|TRBV7-9|TRBD1
CASSFGQGAFEQYF
TGTGCCAGCAGCTTCGGGCAGGGGGCGTTCGAGCAGTACTTC
>TRBJ2-7|.|TRBV5-1|TRBD1
CASSLGDSYYEQYF
TGCGCCAGCAGCTTGGGGGACAGCTACTACGAGCAGTACTTC
>TRBJ1-2|.|TRBV7-2|TRBD1
CASSALTGHGYTF
TGTGCCAGCAGCGCCTTGACAGGGCATGGCTACACCTTC
>TRBJ1-1|.|TRBV18|.
CASSLTRGTEAFF
TGTGCCAGCTCACTTACACGGGGCACTGAAGCTTTCTTT
>TRBJ2-1|.|TRBV7-9|TRBD1
CASSSRQGRNEQFF
TGTGCCAGCAGCTCACGACAGGGTAGAAATGAGCAGTTCTTC
>TRBJ1-2|.|TRBV5-4|.
CASRRGGAAFNYGYTF
TGTGCCAGTCGACGAGGGGGGGCAGCTTTTAACTATGGCTACACCTTC
>TRBJ2-1|.|TRBV7-9|.
CASSLGSGTPSYNEQFF
TGTGCCAGCAGCTTAGGTTCCGGGACTCCCTCCTACAATGAGCAGTTCTTC
>TRBJ2-7|.|TRBV7-9|TRBD1
CASTGQGAWEQYF
TGTGCCAGCACGGGACAGGGGGCTTGGGAGCAGTACTTC
>TRBJ2-3|.|TRBV7-9|TRBD1
CASSPRTGPSTDTQYF
TGTGCCAGCAGCCCAAGGACAGGTCCTAGCACAGATACGCAGTATTTT
>TRBJ2-2|.|TRBV18|.
CASSPGQGELFF
TGTGCCAGCTCACCAGGACAGGGGGAGCTGTTTTTT
>TRBJ2-1|.|TRBV18|TRBD2
CASSPKLAGGRYEQFF
TGTGCCAGCTCACCAAAACTAGCGGGAGGGCGCTATGAGCAGTTCTTC
>TRBJ1-2|.|TRBV30|TRBD1
CAWSVPGQGKNGYTF
TGTGCCTGGAGTGTACCAGGACAGGGGAAGAATGGCTACACCTTC
>TRBJ2-3|.|TRBV30|TRBD1
CAWDPGQGIFKGVDTQYF
TGTGCCTGGGACCCGGGACAGGGCATTTTCAAAGGAGTAGATACGCAGTATTTT
>TRBJ1-1|.|TRBV18|TRBD1
CASSPPDRRGVAFF
TGTGCCAGCTCACCACCGGACAGGCGAGGCGTAGCTTTCTTT
>TRBJ1-2|once|TRBV18|.
CASSPGGDYGYTF
TGTGCCAGCTCACCGGGGGGGGACTATGGCTACACCTTC
>TRBJ2-2|.|TRBV9|.
CASSVFGTGELFF
TGTGCCAGCAGCGTATTCGGGACCGGGGAGCTGTTTTTT
>TRBJ2-7|.|TRBV15|.
CATSRKATGSLGEQYF
TGTGCCACCAGCAGGAAGGCAACGGGGTCATTGGGCGAGCAGTACTTC
>TRBJ1-1|once|TRBV10-1|.
CASSQHRNTEAFF
TGCGCCAGCAGCCAACACCGGAACACTGAAGCTTTCTTT
>TRBJ2-1|.|TRBV9|.
CASSVNGVQRNEQFF
TGTGCCAGCAGCGTTAACGGGGTGCAGAGGAATGAGCAGTTCTTC
>TRBJ2-7|once|TRBV5-6|.
CASSWGQGLLSYEQYF
TGTGCCAGCAGCTGGGGCCAGGGACTTCTTTCCTACGAGCAGTACTTC
>TRBJ2-4|once|TRBV12-5|.
CASGLGSGAGRAKNIQYF
TGTGCTAGTGGTTTGGGGTCAGGGGCGGGTCGGGCCAAAAACATTCAGTACTTC
>TRBJ1-2|.|TRBV6-1|TRBD1
CASSGTGGVYGYTF
TGTGCCAGCAGCGGGACAGGGGGCGTCTATGGCTACACCTTC